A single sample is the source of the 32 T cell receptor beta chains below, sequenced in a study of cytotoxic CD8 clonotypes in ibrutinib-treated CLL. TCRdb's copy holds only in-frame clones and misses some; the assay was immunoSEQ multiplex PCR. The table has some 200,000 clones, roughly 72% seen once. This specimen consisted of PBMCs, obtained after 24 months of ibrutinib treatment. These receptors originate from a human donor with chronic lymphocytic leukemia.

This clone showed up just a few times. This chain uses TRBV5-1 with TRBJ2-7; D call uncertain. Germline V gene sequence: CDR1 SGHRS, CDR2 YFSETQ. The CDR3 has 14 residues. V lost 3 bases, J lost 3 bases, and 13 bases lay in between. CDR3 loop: CASSSSSGNYEQYF. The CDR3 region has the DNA TGCGCCAGCAGCTCCTCCTCTGGTAACTACGAGCAGTACTTC.

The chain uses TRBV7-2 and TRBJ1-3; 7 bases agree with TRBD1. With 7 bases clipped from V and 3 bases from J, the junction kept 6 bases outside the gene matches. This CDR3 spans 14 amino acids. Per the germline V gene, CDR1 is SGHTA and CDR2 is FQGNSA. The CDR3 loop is CASKQGGYGNTIYF. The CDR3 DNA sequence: TGTGCCAGCAAGCAGGGGGGCTATGGAAACACCATATATTTT.

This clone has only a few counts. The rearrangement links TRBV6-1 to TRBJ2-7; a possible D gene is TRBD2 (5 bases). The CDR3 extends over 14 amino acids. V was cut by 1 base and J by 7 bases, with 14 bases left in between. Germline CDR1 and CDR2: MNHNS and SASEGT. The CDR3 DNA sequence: TGTGCCAGCAGTGAAGACATCAGAGGGCGGGAGCAGTACTTC. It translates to CASSEDIRGREQYF.

DNA of the CDR3: TGCGCCAGCAGCTTAACCTCCGGGACACTCTACAATGAGCAGTTCTTC. This sequence encodes CASSLTSGTLYNEQFF. The chain carries TRBV5-1 and TRBJ2-1; D perhaps matches TRBD1 (6 bases). Trimming took 2 bases from V and 3 from J, leaving 15 bases between them. Germline V gene data show CDR1 as SGHRS and CDR2 as YFSETQ. This CDR3 spans 16 amino acids.

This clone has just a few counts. CDR3 region: CASSFPGAYEQYF. The CDR3 DNA reads TGTGCCAGCAGCTTTCCCGGGGCCTACGAGCAGTACTTC. The chain combines TRBV5-4 with TRBJ2-7; tentatively, D is TRBD2 (5 bases). Looked up from germline, CDR1 is SGHNT and CDR2 is YYREEE (reference sequence). Trimming removed 2 bases at V and 2 bases at J, with 8 bases between. The length of the CDR3 is 13 residues.

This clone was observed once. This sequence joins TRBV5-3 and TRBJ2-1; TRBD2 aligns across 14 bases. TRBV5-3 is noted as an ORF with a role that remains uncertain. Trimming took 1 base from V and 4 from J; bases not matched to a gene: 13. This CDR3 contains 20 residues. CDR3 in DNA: TGTGCCAGAAGCTTGATCAGGACTAGCGGGAGGTCCCAGCGTTACAATGAGCAGTTCTTC. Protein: CARSLIRTSGRSQRYNEQFF.

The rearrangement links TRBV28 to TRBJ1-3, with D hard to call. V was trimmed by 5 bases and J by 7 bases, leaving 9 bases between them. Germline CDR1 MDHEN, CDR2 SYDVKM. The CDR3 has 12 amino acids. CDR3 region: CASSTPRNTIYF. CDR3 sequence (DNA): TGTGCCAGCAGTACTCCCAGGAACACCATATATTTT.

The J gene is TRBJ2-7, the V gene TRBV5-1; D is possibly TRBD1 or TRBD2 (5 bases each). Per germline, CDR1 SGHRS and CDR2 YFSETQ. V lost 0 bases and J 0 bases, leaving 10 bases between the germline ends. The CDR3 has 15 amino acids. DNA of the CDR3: TGCGCCAGCAGCTTGGAAGGGGACGTCTCCTACGAGCAGTACTTC. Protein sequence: CASSLEGDVSYEQYF.

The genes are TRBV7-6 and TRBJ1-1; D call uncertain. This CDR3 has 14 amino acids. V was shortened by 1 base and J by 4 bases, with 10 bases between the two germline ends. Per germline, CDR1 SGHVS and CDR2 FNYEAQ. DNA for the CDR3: TGTGCCAGCAGCTTAGGGGTCAGGACCACTGAAGCTTTCTTT. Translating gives CASSLGVRTTEAFF.

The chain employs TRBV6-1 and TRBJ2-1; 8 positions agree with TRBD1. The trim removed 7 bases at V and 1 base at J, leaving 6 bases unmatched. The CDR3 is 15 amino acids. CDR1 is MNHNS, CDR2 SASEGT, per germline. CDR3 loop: CASIGTGGSYNEQFF. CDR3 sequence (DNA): TGTGCCAGCATTGGGACAGGAGGGTCCTACAATGAGCAGTTCTTC.

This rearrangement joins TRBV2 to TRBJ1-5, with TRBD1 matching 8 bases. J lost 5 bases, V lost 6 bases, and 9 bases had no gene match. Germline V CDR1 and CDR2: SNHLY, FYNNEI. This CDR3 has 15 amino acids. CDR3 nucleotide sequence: TGTGCCAGCAGGGAACCCGGGACAGGTTATCAGCCCCAGCATTTT. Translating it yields CASREPGTGYQPQHF.

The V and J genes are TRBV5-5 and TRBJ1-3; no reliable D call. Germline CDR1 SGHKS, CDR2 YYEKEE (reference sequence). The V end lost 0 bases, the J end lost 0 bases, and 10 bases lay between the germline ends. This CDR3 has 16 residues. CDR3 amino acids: CASSLAGTDSGNTIYF. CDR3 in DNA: TGTGCCAGCAGCTTGGCCGGCACCGACTCTGGAAACACCATATATTTT. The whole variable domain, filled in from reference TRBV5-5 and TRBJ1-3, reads DAGVTQSPTHLIKTRGQQVTLRCSPISGHKSVSWYQQVLGQGPQFIFQYYEKEERGRGNFPDRFSARQFPNYSSELNVNALLLGDSALYLCASSLAGTDSGNTIYFGEGSWLTVV.

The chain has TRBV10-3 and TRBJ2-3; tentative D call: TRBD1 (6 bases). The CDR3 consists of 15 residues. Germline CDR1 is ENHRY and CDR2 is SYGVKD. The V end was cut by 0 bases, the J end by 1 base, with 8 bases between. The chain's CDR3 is CAISESDRGTDTQYF. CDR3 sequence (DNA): TGTGCCATCAGTGAGTCGGACAGAGGCACAGATACGCAGTATTTT.

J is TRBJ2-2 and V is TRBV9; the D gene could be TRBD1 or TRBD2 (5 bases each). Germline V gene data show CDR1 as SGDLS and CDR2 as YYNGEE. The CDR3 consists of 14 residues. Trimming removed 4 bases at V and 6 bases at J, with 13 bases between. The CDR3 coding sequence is TGTGCCAGCAGCCCGAGAAGGGGAGCCGGGGAGCTGTTTTTT. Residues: CASSPRRGAGELFF.

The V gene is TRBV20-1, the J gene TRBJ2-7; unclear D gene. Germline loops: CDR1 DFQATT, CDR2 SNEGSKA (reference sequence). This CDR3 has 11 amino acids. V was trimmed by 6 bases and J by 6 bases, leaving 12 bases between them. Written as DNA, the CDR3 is TGCAGTGCCTTTAGGCTCGGCGAGCAGTACTTC. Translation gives CSAFRLGEQYF.

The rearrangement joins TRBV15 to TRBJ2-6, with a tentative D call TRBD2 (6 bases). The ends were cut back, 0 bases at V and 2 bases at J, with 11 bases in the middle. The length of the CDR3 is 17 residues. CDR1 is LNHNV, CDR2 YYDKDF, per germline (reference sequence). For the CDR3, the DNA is TGTGCCACCAGCAGAGACCTTGGGGGGACTGGGGCCAACGTCCTGACTTTC. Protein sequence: CATSRDLGGTGANVLTF.

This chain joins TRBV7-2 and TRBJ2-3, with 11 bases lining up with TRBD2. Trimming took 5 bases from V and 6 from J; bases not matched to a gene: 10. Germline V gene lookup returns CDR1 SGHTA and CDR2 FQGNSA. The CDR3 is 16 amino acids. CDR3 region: CASSLSGRAGVDTQYF. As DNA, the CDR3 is TGTGCCAGCAGCCTTAGCGGGAGGGCCGGTGTTGATACGCAGTATTTT.

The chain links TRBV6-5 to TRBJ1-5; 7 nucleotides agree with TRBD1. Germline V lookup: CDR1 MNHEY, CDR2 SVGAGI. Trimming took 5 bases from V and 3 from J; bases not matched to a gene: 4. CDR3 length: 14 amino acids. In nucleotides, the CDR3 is TGTGCCAGCAGTCCGACAGGGATCAATCAGCCCCAGCATTTT. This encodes CASSPTGINQPQHF.

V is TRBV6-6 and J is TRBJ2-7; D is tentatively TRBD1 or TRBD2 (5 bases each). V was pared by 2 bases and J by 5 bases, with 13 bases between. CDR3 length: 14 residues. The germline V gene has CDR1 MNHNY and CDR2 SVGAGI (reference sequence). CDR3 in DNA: TGTGCCAGCAGTTACGGCCAGGTGGGGGACGAGCAGTACTTC. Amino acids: CASSYGQVGDEQYF.

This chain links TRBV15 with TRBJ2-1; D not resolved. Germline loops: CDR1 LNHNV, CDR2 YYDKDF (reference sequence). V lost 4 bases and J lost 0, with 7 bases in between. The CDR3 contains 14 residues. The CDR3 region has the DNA TGTGCCACCAGCATGGAGAGCTCCTACAATGAGCAGTTCTTC. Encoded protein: CATSMESSYNEQFF.

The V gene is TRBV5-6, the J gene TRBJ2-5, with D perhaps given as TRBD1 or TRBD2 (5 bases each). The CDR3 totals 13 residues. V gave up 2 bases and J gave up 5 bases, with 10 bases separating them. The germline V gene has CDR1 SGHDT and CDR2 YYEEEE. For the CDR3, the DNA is TGTGCCAGCAGCTTCGGCAGGGAGGAGACCCAGTACTTC. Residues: CASSFGREETQYF.

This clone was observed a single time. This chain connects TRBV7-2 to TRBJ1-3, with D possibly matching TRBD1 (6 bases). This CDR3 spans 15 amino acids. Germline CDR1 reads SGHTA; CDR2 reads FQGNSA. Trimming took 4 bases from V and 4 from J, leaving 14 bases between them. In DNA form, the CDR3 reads TGTGCCAGCAGCTCAACAGGGCTTCAGGGAAACACCATATATTTT. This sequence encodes CASSSTGLQGNTIYF.

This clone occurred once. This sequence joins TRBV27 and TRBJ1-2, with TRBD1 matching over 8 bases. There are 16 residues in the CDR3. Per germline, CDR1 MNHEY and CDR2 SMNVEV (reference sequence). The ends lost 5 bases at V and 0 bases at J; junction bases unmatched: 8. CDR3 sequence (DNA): TGTGCCAGCAGTCCGGAGGGACAGGACGCTAACTATGGCTACACCTTC. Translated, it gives CASSPEGQDANYGYTF.

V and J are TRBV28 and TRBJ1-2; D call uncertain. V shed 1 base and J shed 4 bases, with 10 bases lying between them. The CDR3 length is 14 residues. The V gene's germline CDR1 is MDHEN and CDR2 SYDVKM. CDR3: CASSLLSGFYGYTF. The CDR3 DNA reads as TGTGCCAGCAGTTTATTAAGTGGATTCTATGGCTACACCTTC.

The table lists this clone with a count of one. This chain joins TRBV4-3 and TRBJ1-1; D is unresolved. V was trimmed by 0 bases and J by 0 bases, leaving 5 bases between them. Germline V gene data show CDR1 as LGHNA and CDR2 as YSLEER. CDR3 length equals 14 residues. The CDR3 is CASSQDTMNTEAFF. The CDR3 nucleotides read TGCGCCAGCAGCCAAGATACCATGAACACTGAAGCTTTCTTT.

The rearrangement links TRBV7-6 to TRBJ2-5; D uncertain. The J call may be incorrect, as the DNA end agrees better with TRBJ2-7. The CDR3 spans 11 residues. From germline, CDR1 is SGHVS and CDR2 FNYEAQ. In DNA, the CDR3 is TGTGCCAGCAGCGACTCCTACGAGCAGTACTTC. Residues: CASSDSYEQYF.

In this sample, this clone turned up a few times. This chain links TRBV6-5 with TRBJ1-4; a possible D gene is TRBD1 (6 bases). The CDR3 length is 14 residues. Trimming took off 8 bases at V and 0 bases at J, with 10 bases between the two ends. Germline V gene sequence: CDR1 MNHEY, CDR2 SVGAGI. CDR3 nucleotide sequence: TGTGCCAGCCATACAGGGTCAACTAATGAAAAACTGTTTTTT. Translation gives CASHTGSTNEKLFF.

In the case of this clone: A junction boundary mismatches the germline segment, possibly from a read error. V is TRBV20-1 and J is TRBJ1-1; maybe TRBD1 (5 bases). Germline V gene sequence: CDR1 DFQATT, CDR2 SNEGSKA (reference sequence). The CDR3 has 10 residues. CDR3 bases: TGCAGTGCTACTGGGGCAGGGCCCGTTTTT. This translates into CSATGAGPVF.

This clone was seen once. The CDR3 is CASSLAQVPTYEQYF. CDR3 nucleotides: TGTGCCAGCAGTTTAGCTCAGGTCCCTACCTACGAGCAGTACTTC. The chain carries TRBV27 and TRBJ2-7; D unresolved. Germline CDR1 reads MNHEY; CDR2 reads SMNVEV (reference sequence). Trimming stripped 2 bases from V and 2 bases from J, with 13 bases between. CDR3 length: 15 amino acids.

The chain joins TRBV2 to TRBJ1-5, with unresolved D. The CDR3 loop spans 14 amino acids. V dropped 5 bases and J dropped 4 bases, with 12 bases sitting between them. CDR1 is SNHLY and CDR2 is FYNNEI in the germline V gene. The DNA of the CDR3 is TGTGCCAGCAGTTTCTGGACGGATAATCAGCCCCAGCATTTT. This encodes CASSFWTDNQPQHF.

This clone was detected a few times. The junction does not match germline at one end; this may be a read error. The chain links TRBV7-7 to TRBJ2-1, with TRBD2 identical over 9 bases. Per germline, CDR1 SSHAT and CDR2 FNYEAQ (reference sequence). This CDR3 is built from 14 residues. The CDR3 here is CASSLAGVYNEQFF. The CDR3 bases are TGTGCTAGCAGCTTAGCGGGAGTCTACAATGAGCAGTTCTTC. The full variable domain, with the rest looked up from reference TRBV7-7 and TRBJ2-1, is GAGVSQSPRYKVTKRGQDVTLRCDPISSHATLYWYQQALGQGPEFLTYFNYEAQPDKSGLPSDRFSAERPEGSISTLTIQRTEQRDSAMYRCASSLAGVYNEQFFGPGTRLTVL.

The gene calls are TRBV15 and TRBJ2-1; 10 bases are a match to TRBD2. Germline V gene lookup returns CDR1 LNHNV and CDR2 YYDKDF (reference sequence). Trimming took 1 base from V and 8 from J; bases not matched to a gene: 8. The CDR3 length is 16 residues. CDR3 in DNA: TGTGCCACCAGCAGAGGGTCTAGCGGGAGAAGCGATGAGCAGTTCTTC. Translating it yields CATSRGSSGRSDEQFF.